These 29 T cell receptor beta chains were sequenced from one sample in a study of T cell responses to AZD1222 COVID-19 vaccine. Profiling relied on immunoSEQ multiplex PCR, and the TCRdb table lists in-frame clones only, not all of them. The sample contains approximately 210,000 clones, 94% of which appear only once. Sample: peripheral blood, taken 28 days after the second dose of the MenACWY control vaccine. The receptors were sampled from an adult who received the MenACWY meningococcal vaccine as a control.

This sequence joins TRBV6-2 or TRBV6-3 and TRBJ2-5, with 7 positions matching TRBD1. Germline CDR1 and CDR2: MNHEY and SVGEGT. The CDR3 covers 20 residues. With V trimmed by 2 bases and J by 5 bases, 23 bases remained unmatched. This CDR3 reads CASSYTHSGTEVRPTETQYF. The DNA for the CDR3 is TGTGCCAGCAGTTACACGCATTCCGGGACAGAAGTTCGACCGACGGAGACCCAGTACTTC.

The V call is TRBV7-9, the J call TRBJ2-7; TRBD2 aligns across 14 bases. This CDR3 comprises 14 residues. Germline CDR1 SEHNR, CDR2 FQNEAQ (reference sequence). V lost 5 bases and J lost 6; bases outside the gene matches: 3. CDR3 in DNA: TGTGCCAGCAGCACGGGACTAGCGGGAGCCGAGCAGTACTTC. It is translated as CASSTGLAGAEQYF.

The CDR3 DNA sequence: TGTGCCAGTAGTATCTCGACGCTAGAGGCAAGATCACCCCTCCACTTT. It specifies CASSISTLEARSPLHF. The chain joins TRBV19 to TRBJ1-6; D not certain. This CDR3 spans 16 amino acids. V was clipped by 3 bases and J by 10 bases, with 19 bases between them. Germline V gives CDR1 LNHDA, CDR2 SQIVND (reference sequence).

V usage is TRBV7-9 and J usage is TRBJ2-2, with D tentatively TRBD1 or TRBD2 (6 bases each). V lost 6 bases, J lost 6 bases, and 14 bases lay in between. Germline V gene data show CDR1 as SEHNR and CDR2 as FQNEAQ (reference sequence). The CDR3 spans 14 residues. The CDR3 region is CASRSGARAGELFF. CDR3 bases: TGTGCCAGCAGATCGGGGGCACGGGCCGGGGAGCTGTTTTTT. The full variable domain, its missing parts supplied by reference TRBV7-9 and TRBJ2-2, is DTGVSQNPRHKITKRGQNVTFRCDPISEHNRLYWYRQTLGQGPEFLTYFQNEAQLEKSRLLSDRFSAERPKGSFSTLEIQRTEQGDSAMYLCASRSGARAGELFFGEGSRLTVL.

CDR3 DNA sequence: TGTGCCAGCAGTTCGCCACTCGAAAACAATGAGCAGTTCTTC. This sequence encodes CASSSPLENNEQFF. The genes are TRBV7-3 and TRBJ2-1; D call uncertain. The CDR3 extends over 14 amino acids. The V gene's germline CDR1 is SGHTA and CDR2 FQGTGA. V dropped 6 bases and J dropped 5 bases, with 14 bases sitting between them.

A note on this clone: Within the sample, other DNA sequences also encode this same CDR3. The CDR3 sequence is CASSLGENTEAFF. CDR3 coding DNA: TGCGCCAGCAGCTTAGGAGAGAACACTGAAGCTTTCTTT. The chain combines TRBV5-1 with TRBJ1-1; the D is unclear. The CDR3 is 13 residues long. CDR1 and CDR2 from the germline V gene are SGHRS and YFSETQ. Trimming pared 2 bases from V and 1 base from J, leaving 6 bases between.

The J gene is TRBJ2-7, the V gene TRBV3-1 (or the pseudogene TRBV3-2); 10 bases are a match to TRBD2. Germline V gene data show CDR1 as LGHDT and CDR2 as YNNKEL (reference sequence). The CDR3 covers 17 residues. Trimming took 4 bases from V and 2 from J; bases not matched to a gene: 11. The CDR3 sequence is CASSRRLAGDFPYEQYF. The DNA for the CDR3 is TGTGCCAGCAGCCGAAGACTAGCGGGTGATTTCCCCTACGAGCAGTACTTC.

The chain combines TRBV4-2 with TRBJ2-7, with 11 bases identical to TRBD1. This CDR3 contains 13 residues. J lost 4 bases, V lost 8 bases, and 4 bases had no gene match. Germline V gene sequence: CDR1 LGHNA, CDR2 YNFKEQ. In nucleotides, the CDR3 is TGTGCCAGCGGTGGGACAGGGGGTTACGAGCAGTACTTC. Its translation: CASGGTGGYEQYF.

This chain uses TRBV11-3 with TRBJ2-3; D call uncertain. Between the trimmed V and J ends, which lost 5 bases and 5 bases, there was a span of 11 bases. Germline CDR1 SGHNT, CDR2 YENEEA. The CDR3 totals 13 residues. For the CDR3, the DNA is TGTGCCAGCAGCCCTAGTAGGCAAGATACGCAGTATTTT. It specifies CASSPSRQDTQYF.

This chain joins TRBV5-1 and TRBJ1-4; TRBD1 aligns across 9 bases. Germline V gene data show CDR1 as SGHRS and CDR2 as YFSETQ. The CDR3 has 17 residues. The trim removed 0 bases at V and 1 base at J, leaving 4 bases unmatched. CDR3 amino acids: CASSLATGGLTNEKLFF. In DNA form, the CDR3 reads TGCGCCAGCAGCTTGGCGACAGGGGGATTAACTAATGAAAAACTGTTTTTT.

The CDR3 bases are TGTGCCAGCAGCCCGGACAGTGCCGACGAGCAGTACTTC. Translating gives CASSPDSADEQYF. The chain has TRBV7-9 and TRBJ2-7; a possible D gene is TRBD1 (6 bases). Germline values: CDR1 SEHNR, CDR2 FQNEAQ (reference sequence). This CDR3 has 13 amino acids. V gave up 5 bases and J gave up 5 bases, with 13 bases separating them.

The chain combines TRBV7-8 with TRBJ2-7; the D gene could be TRBD1 or TRBD2 (5 bases each). Trimming pared 3 bases from V and 2 bases from J, leaving 17 bases between. Germline V lookup: CDR1 SGHVS, CDR2 FQNEAQ. This CDR3 region has 16 residues. CDR3 nucleotides: TGTGCCAGCAGCTTTGAGGGGAGAGGATTAACCTACGAGCAGTACTTC. Translated, it gives CASSFEGRGLTYEQYF.

This clone appeared once. This chain uses TRBV5-1 with TRBJ1-3, with D possibly matching TRBD1 (6 bases). Looked up from germline, CDR1 is SGHRS and CDR2 is YFSETQ. CDR3 size: 15 residues. Trimming removed 1 base from V and 4 bases from J, with 12 bases in between. CDR3 loop: CASSLSGGAGNTIYF. For the CDR3, the DNA is TGCGCCAGCAGCTTGTCCGGGGGCGCGGGAAACACCATATATTTT. The full variable domain, rest sourced from reference TRBV5-1 and TRBJ1-3, is KAGVTQTPRYLIKTRGQQVTLSCSPISGHRSVSWYQQTPGQGLQFLFEYFSETQRNKGNFPGRFSGRQFSNSRSEMNVSTLELGDSALYLCASSLSGGAGNTIYFGEGSWLTVV.

The CDR3 protein is CASSEWGEKLFF. CDR3 in DNA: TGTGCCAGCAGTGAATGGGGAGAAAAACTGTTTTTT. This chain uses TRBV25-1 with TRBJ1-4; D gene ambiguous. This CDR3 region has 12 residues. With 1 base removed from V and 8 bases from J, the gap between germline ends came to 5 bases. The V gene's germline CDR1 is MGHDK and CDR2 SYGVNS.

V gene TRBV5-4 combines with J gene TRBJ1-2, with D hard to call. Deletions cut 3 bases from V and 0 bases from J, with 9 bases between. Germline V gene lookup returns CDR1 SGHNT and CDR2 YYREEE (reference sequence). There are 14 residues in the CDR3. The CDR3 DNA reads as TGTGCCAGCAGCTCGTTCGGTGCTAACTATGGCTACACCTTC. Its translation is CASSSFGANYGYTF.

J is TRBJ2-2 and V is TRBV9, with D possibly called TRBD1 or TRBD2 (5 bases each). Germline CDR1 and CDR2: SGDLS and YYNGEE. The CDR3 covers 14 residues. The V gene lost 5 bases and the J gene lost 6 bases, with 14 bases spanning the gap. The CDR3 sequence: CASRGPGSAGELFF. Written as DNA, the CDR3 is TGTGCCAGCAGGGGACCAGGGTCGGCCGGGGAGCTGTTTTTT.

This clone was recorded once. V and J are TRBV5-1 and TRBJ2-5, with a weak D call TRBD1 (7 bases). The CDR3 sequence is 17 residues long. The germline CDR1 and CDR2 sequences are SGHRS and YFSETQ. The ends were cut back, 4 bases at V and 3 bases at J, with 22 bases in the middle. In nucleotides, the CDR3 is TGCGCCAGCAGCCTTGGTGCGGGACAGATATCTAAAGAGACCCAGTACTTC. This gives the protein CASSLGAGQISKETQYF. The complete variable domain, with remaining parts taken from reference TRBV5-1 and TRBJ2-5, reads KAGVTQTPRYLIKTRGQQVTLSCSPISGHRSVSWYQQTPGQGLQFLFEYFSETQRNKGNFPGRFSGRQFSNSRSEMNVSTLELGDSALYLCASSLGAGQISKETQYFGPGTRLLVL.

This chain connects TRBV5-1 to TRBJ2-3; TRBD1 agrees at 8 bases. The length of the CDR3 is 14 residues. Germline V gene sequence: CDR1 SGHRS, CDR2 YFSETQ. J lost 3 bases, V lost 7 bases, and 7 bases had no gene match. As DNA, the CDR3 is TGCGCCAGCGGATTGGACAGGGAAACAGATACGCAGTATTTT. Amino acids: CASGLDRETDTQYF.

The genes are TRBV25-1 and TRBJ2-3; a weak D match, TRBD2 (5 bases). Germline CDR1 is MGHDK and CDR2 is SYGVNS. This CDR3 contains 16 residues. V dropped 3 bases and J dropped 2 bases, with 15 bases sitting between them. The CDR3 DNA is TGTGCCAGCAGTGACCGGCTAGCAGCTAACACAGATACGCAGTATTTT. Amino acid sequence: CASSDRLAANTDTQYF. Variable domain in full (rest from reference TRBV25-1 and TRBJ2-3): EADIYQTPRYLVIGTGKKITLECSQTMGHDKMYWYQQDPGMELHLIHYSYGVNSTEKGDLSSESTVSRIRTEHFPLTLESARPSHTSQYLCASSDRLAANTDTQYFGPGTRLTVL.

The gene calls are TRBV28 and TRBJ1-5, with D tentatively TRBD1 (5 bases). V lost 8 bases, J lost 4 bases, and 12 bases lay in between. The CDR3 spans 13 residues. Germline CDR1 and CDR2: MDHEN and SYDVKM. The CDR3 spells CASFSPGNQPQHF. The CDR3 coding sequence is TGTGCCAGCTTTTCCCCAGGGAATCAGCCCCAGCATTTT.

V is TRBV6-1 and J is TRBJ1-2, with D uncertain. The germline gives CDR1 MNHNS, CDR2 SASEGT. This CDR3 has 14 amino acids. V was trimmed by 2 bases and J by 5 bases, leaving 12 bases between them. The DNA for the CDR3 is TGTGCCAGCAGTGAAACCGCCACCGGGTATGGCTACACCTTC. Protein: CASSETATGYGYTF.

The J gene is TRBJ2-3, the V gene TRBV7-2; 8 bases line up with TRBD2. The CDR3 runs 16 residues. The germline gives CDR1 SGHTA, CDR2 FQGNSA. J gave up 0 bases and V 4 bases, and 6 bases lay outside the gene matches. The CDR3 is CASSSQRGPSTDTQYF. CDR3 coding DNA: TGTGCCAGCAGCTCCCAGCGGGGGCCTAGCACAGATACGCAGTATTTT.

The V call is TRBV5-6, the J call TRBJ1-4, with unresolved D. Trimming took off 4 bases at V and 8 bases at J, with 15 bases between the two ends. The V gene's germline CDR1 is SGHDT and CDR2 YYEEEE. The CDR3 has 14 amino acids. CDR3 coding DNA: TGTGCCAGCAGCAGCAGGTTTAGCCGGGAAAAACTGTTTTTT. It encodes CASSSRFSREKLFF.

The chain carries TRBV6-5 and TRBJ1-3; D gene ambiguous. In germline, CDR1 is MNHEY, CDR2 SVGAGI. The V gene lost 2 bases and the J gene lost 0 bases, with 8 bases spanning the gap. The CDR3 consists of 15 residues. CDR3 protein: CASSYGRFSGNTIYF. Written as DNA, the CDR3 is TGTGCCAGCAGTTACGGACGGTTCTCTGGAAACACCATATATTTT.

The chain links TRBV27 to TRBJ2-7; 9 bases are shared with TRBD1. J was trimmed by 3 bases and V by 6 bases; bases with no gene match: 12. The germline V gene has CDR1 MNHEY and CDR2 SMNVEV (reference sequence). The CDR3 contains 16 residues. DNA of the CDR3: TGTGCCAGCAGCCCTTTAGGACAGGGGCTCAACTACGAGCAGTACTTC. It yields the protein CASSPLGQGLNYEQYF.

The V gene is TRBV21-1, the J gene TRBJ1-1; the D call of TRBD1 is as the table states it, not checked on the DNA. TRBV21-1 is flagged as a pseudogene. The CDR3 contains 19 residues. The CDR3 region has the DNA TGTGCCAGCAGCAAAGGGCGAGACAGAGGGGGTCACCTGAACACTGAAGCTTTCTTT. It specifies CASSKGRDRGGHLNTEAFF.

The CDR3: CASSPGTHYGYTF. CDR3 DNA: TGCGCCAGCAGCCCCGGGACGCACTATGGCTACACCTTC. The chain employs TRBV5-1 and TRBJ1-2; TRBD1 might be the D (5 bases). V lost 4 bases and J lost 3, with 10 bases in between. The germline gives CDR1 SGHRS, CDR2 YFSETQ. The CDR3 contains 13 residues.

This chain links TRBV27 with TRBJ1-2, with D possibly being TRBD1 (6 bases). Deletions cut 0 bases from V and 8 bases from J, with 10 bases between. From germline, CDR1 is MNHEY and CDR2 SMNVEV (reference sequence). The CDR3 totals 13 residues. The CDR3 protein is CASSLSKGDGYTF. CDR3 bases: TGTGCCAGCAGTTTATCGAAGGGGGACGGCTACACCTTC.

The chain links TRBV29-1 to TRBJ1-2, with D hard to call. The germline gives CDR1 SQVTM, CDR2 ANQGSEA. Trimming left V 4 bases short and J 7 bases short, with 13 bases between. This CDR3 region has 12 residues. The CDR3: CSVVGPAAGYTF. The CDR3 region has the DNA TGCAGCGTTGTAGGCCCGGCGGCTGGCTACACCTTC. Full variable domain (remainder filled in from reference TRBV29-1 and TRBJ1-2): SAVISQKPSRDICQRGTSLTIQCQVDSQVTMMFWYRQQPGQSLTLIATANQGSEATYESGFVIDKFPISRPNLTFSTLTVSNMSPEDSSIYLCSVVGPAAGYTFGSGTRLTVV.